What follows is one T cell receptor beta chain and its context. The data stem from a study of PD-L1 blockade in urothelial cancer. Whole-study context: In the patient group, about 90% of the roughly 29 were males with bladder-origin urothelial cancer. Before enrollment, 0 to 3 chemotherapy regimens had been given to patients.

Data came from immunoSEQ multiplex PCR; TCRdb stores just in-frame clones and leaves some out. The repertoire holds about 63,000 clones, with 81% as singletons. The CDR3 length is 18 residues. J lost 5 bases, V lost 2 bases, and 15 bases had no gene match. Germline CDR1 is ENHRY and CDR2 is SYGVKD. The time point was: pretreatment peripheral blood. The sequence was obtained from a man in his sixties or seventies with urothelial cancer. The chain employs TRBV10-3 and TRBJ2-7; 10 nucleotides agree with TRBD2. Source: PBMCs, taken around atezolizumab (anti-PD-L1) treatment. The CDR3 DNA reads TGTGCCATCAGTGAGAGTGGCAGGGCTAGCGGGAGCCGGGACGAGCAGTACTTC. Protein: CAISESGRASGSRDEQYF.